These T cell receptor beta chains were read from a single sample in a study of human T cells and chemical hapten exposure. In TCRdb, the RACE reads were re-called with MiXCR into one record per CDR3 protein. The sample yields 25,000 to 30,000 distinct CDR3 sequences, over 8.5% seen once. Sequencing used whole blood, obtained in connection with sensitization to the hapten diphenylcyclopropenone (DPC). The source is a man younger than 45 with alopecia areata. Some clones in this sample may be carry-over from other donors' samples. Both conserved end residues are part of each CDR3. D genes are given only for firm matches. Some rows have no size entry. The others give once, few or many, or a class for an expanded clone.

v_call	j_call	d_call	clone_size	cdr3_aa	cdr3_nt
TRBV12-3/TRBV12-4	TRBJ1-3	NA	few	CASSPDPLLAGNTIYF	TGTGCCAGCAGTCCGGATCCCCTACTCGCTGGAAACACCATATATTTT
TRBV11-2	TRBJ2-1	TRBD2	many	CASNSRNGRGQFF	TGTGCCAGCAACTCAAGGAACGGGAGGGGGCAGTTCTTC
TRBV3-1	TRBJ2-5	NA	many	CASSSQGLETQYF	TGTGCCAGCAGCTCCCAGGGTTTGGAGACCCAGTACTTC
TRBV28	TRBJ1-6	NA	NA	CASNHGGADNSPLHF	TGTGCCAGCAATCATGGGGGGGCGGATAATTCACCCCTCCACTTT
TRBV20-1	TRBJ1-6	TRBD1	many	CSARGGGQLNNSPLHF	TGCAGTGCTAGAGGAGGGGGACAGCTTAATAATTCACCCCTCCACTTT
TRBV6-6	TRBJ1-6	TRBD1	many	CASSYRDRGHVRHSPLHF	TGTGCCAGCAGTTATCGAGACAGGGGCCACGTTCGCCATTCACCCCTCCACTTT
TRBV5-5	TRBJ2-7	TRBD1	few	CASSSTQTGRAYEQYF	TGTGCCAGCAGCTCTACGCAGACAGGGAGAGCCTACGAGCAGTACTTC
TRBV11-2	TRBJ1-5	NA	few	CASSLDGYQPQHF	TGTGCCAGCAGCTTAGATGGGTATCAGCCCCAGCATTTT
TRBV3-1	TRBJ2-5	TRBD2	few	CASSHAITSGRTETQYF	TGTGCCAGCAGCCACGCCATCACTAGCGGGAGGACTGAGACCCAGTACTTC
TRBV18	TRBJ1-1	NA	medium-sized	CASSPPSHITEAFF	TGTGCCAGCTCACCACCGTCACACATTACTGAAGCTTTCTTT
TRBV7-2	TRBJ2-6	NA	many	CASSLGVGAGANVLTF	TGTGCCAGCAGCTTAGGGGTAGGGGCTGGGGCCAACGTCCTGACTTTC
TRBV27	TRBJ2-5	NA	few	CASSFDGARETQYF	TGTGCCAGCAGTTTCGACGGGGCTCGAGAGACCCAGTACTTC
TRBV20-1	TRBJ2-5	NA	NA	CSARDEGGAFDLQETQYF	TGCAGTGCTAGAGACGAGGGGGGCGCGTTCGACCTCCAAGAGACCCAGTACTTC
TRBV29-1	TRBJ2-4	NA	NA	CSVVANGNIQYF	TGCAGCGTTGTGGCAAATGGAAACATTCAGTACTTC
TRBV20-1	TRBJ2-2	NA	NA	CSAPHGGANTGELFF	TGCAGTGCTCCCCACGGGGGAGCGAACACCGGGGAGCTGTTTTTT
TRBV19	TRBJ1-5	NA	many	CASNPTLASNQPQHF	TGTGCCAGTAACCCCACCTTAGCTAGCAATCAGCCCCAGCATTTT
TRBV7-6	TRBJ2-3	TRBD1	NA	CASSLRGTGASTDTQYF	TGTGCCAGCAGCTTACGCGGGACAGGGGCTAGCACAGATACGCAGTATTTT
TRBV11-3	TRBJ2-1	NA	many	CASSLGGTYNEQFF	TGTGCCAGCAGCTTAGGCGGAACCTACAATGAGCAGTTCTTC
TRBV20-1	TRBJ2-3	NA	NA	CSVPKVGGQDTQYF	TGCAGTGTTCCGAAGGTGGGGGGACAAGATACGCAGTATTTT
TRBV29-1	TRBJ2-1	TRBD1	many	CSVRRQGEDEQFF	TGCAGCGTTAGGAGACAGGGGGAGGATGAGCAGTTCTTC
TRBV29-1	TRBJ2-1	NA	NA	CSVAMSSTGEQFF	TGCAGCGTTGCAATGTCTAGCACGGGTGAGCAGTTCTTC
TRBV7-6	TRBJ2-7	NA	many	CASSQGQSSYEQYF	TGTGCCAGCAGCCAGGGACAAAGCTCCTACGAGCAGTACTTC
TRBV4-3	TRBJ2-1	TRBD2	NA	CASSQGSGREIEQFF	TGCGCCAGCAGCCAAGGTAGCGGGAGGGAGATTGAGCAGTTCTTC
TRBV29-1	TRBJ2-7	NA	NA	CSTLGPGPKPDYEQYF	TGCAGCACCCTCGGCCCCGGCCCAAAACCTGATTACGAGCAGTACTTC
TRBV6-2/TRBV6-3	TRBJ2-5	TRBD2	many	CASVPRAGEGETQYF	TGTGCCAGCGTCCCCAGAGCGGGAGAGGGTGAGACCCAGTACTTC
TRBV7-9	TRBJ2-3	NA	many	CASSLVQGSTDTQYF	TGTGCCAGCAGCTTAGTGCAGGGTAGCACAGATACGCAGTATTTT
TRBV12-3/TRBV12-4	TRBJ1-3	NA	many	CASTGPGPGNTIYF	TGTGCCAGCACAGGACCTGGGCCTGGAAACACCATATATTTT
TRBV29-1	TRBJ2-1	NA	many	CSVEGKENNEQFF	TGCAGCGTTGAAGGCAAGGAAAACAATGAGCAGTTCTTC
TRBV30	TRBJ2-7	NA	few	CAWSVTSRASYEQYF	TGTGCCTGGAGTGTAACTAGCAGGGCTTCCTACGAGCAGTACTTC
TRBV18	TRBJ2-7	TRBD2	many	CASSPSTSGNEQYF	TGTGCCAGCTCACCTAGTACTAGCGGGAACGAGCAGTACTTC
TRBV6-6	TRBJ1-1	NA	many	CASSYHTSLPEAFF	TGTGCCAGCAGTTACCACACCTCTCTACCAGAAGCTTTCTTT
TRBV6-5	TRBJ2-5	TRBD2	many	CASSYSSGNQETQYF	TGTGCCAGCAGTTACTCGAGCGGGAATCAAGAGACCCAGTACTTC
TRBV4-3	TRBJ1-5	NA	few	CASSQDGGQPQHF	TGCGCCAGCAGCCAAGATGGCGGACAGCCCCAGCATTTT
TRBV19	TRBJ2-3	TRBD1	many	CASSIDSDRGWTDTQYF	TGTGCCAGTAGTATAGACTCGGACAGGGGGTGGACAGATACGCAGTATTTT
TRBV19	TRBJ1-1	NA	medium-sized	CASSIPDPPRDTEAFF	TGTGCCAGTAGTATCCCGGACCCTCCGAGGGACACTGAAGCTTTCTTT
TRBV5-4	TRBJ2-1	TRBD2	many	CASRRSSGGVSYNEQFF	TGTGCCAGCCGGCGCAGTAGCGGGGGGGTTTCCTACAATGAGCAGTTCTTC
TRBV6-2/TRBV6-3	TRBJ2-3	TRBD2	NA	CASIPLYGGAQDTQYF	TGTGCCAGCATTCCGCTCTACGGGGGGGCCCAAGATACGCAGTATTTT
TRBV7-6	TRBJ2-3	TRBD1	many	CASSSGQGAFTDTQYF	TGTGCCAGCAGCTCAGGACAGGGGGCTTTCACAGATACGCAGTATTTT
TRBV7-8	TRBJ1-1	NA	few	CASSPAAENTEAFF	TGTGCCAGCAGCCCAGCGGCGGAGAACACTGAAGCTTTCTTT
TRBV13	TRBJ2-1	NA	many	CASSLSLPDRGPNEQFF	TGTGCCAGCAGCTTATCACTACCGGACCGAGGGCCCAATGAGCAGTTCTTC
TRBV25-1	TRBJ1-1	TRBD1	many	CASTQLDRENTEAFF	TGTGCCAGCACCCAACTCGACAGGGAGAACACTGAAGCTTTCTTT
TRBV6-5	TRBJ2-4	NA	few	CASSPEGQLHYF	TGTGCCAGCAGTCCTGAGGGACAACTCCACTACTTC
TRBV20-1	TRBJ1-1	NA	many	CSAAGERGTEAFF	TGCAGTGCTGCCGGGGAGAGGGGGACTGAAGCTTTCTTT
TRBV2	TRBJ2-1	NA	NA	CASSEGRTRNEQFF	TGTGCCAGCAGTGAAGGACGAACTCGAAATGAGCAGTTCTTC
TRBV13	TRBJ2-7	NA	many	CASSPLRSGGYEQYF	TGTGCCAGCAGTCCCCTGAGGTCAGGAGGGTACGAGCAGTACTTC
TRBV19	TRBJ2-3	NA	few	CASSLPGLGDTQYF	TGTGCCAGTAGTTTACCGGGGTTGGGAGATACGCAGTATTTT
TRBV3-1	TRBJ2-7	NA	NA	CASQARQDTSYEQYF	TGTGCCAGCCAAGCCCGACAGGACACTTCCTACGAGCAGTACTTC
TRBV6-2/TRBV6-3	TRBJ2-5	NA	NA	CASSYSYGWETQYF	TGTGCCAGCAGTTACTCGTACGGGTGGGAGACCCAGTACTTC
TRBV20-1	TRBJ1-2	TRBD1	few	CSAPYQGADGYTF	TGCAGTGCACCCTACCAGGGGGCCGACGGCTACACCTTC
TRBV19	TRBJ1-5	NA	many	CASSIGNQPQHF	TGTGCCAGTAGTATAGGCAATCAGCCCCAGCATTTT
TRBV12-3/TRBV12-4	TRBJ2-7	NA	few	CASSLGQGRNEQYF	TGTGCCAGCAGTTTAGGTCAGGGACGGAACGAGCAGTACTTC
TRBV6-2/TRBV6-3	TRBJ2-3	TRBD2	NA	CASSYSSVSGGAADTQYF	TGTGCCAGCAGTTACTCGAGTGTTAGCGGGGGGGCCGCGGATACGCAGTATTTT